This entry describes one T cell receptor beta chain. The data belong to a study of cytomegalovirus exposure and HLA in healthy donors. Germline loops: CDR1 SEHNR, CDR2 FQNEAQ (reference sequence). The CDR3 runs 16 residues. V dropped 1 base and J dropped 0 bases, with 12 bases sitting between them. 60 Vbeta and 13 Jbeta primers were used in PCR. Method: immunoSEQ multiplex PCR; TCRdb's copy keeps in-frame clones and lacks some. The repertoire holds some 140,000 clones, with more than 75% as singletons. The sequenced sample consisted of PBMCs. The sequence was obtained from a man aged 25 to 40 in good health and CMV-seronegative. V and J are TRBV7-9 and TRBJ1-2; possibly TRBD1 for D (6 bases). The CDR3 bases are TGTGCCAGCAGCTTAGGGGACACCTCTTCTAACTATGGCTACACCTTC. Its protein product is CASSLGDTSSNYGYTF.